A selection of T cell receptor beta chains follows, all from one sample in a study of T cell responses to AZD1222 COVID-19 vaccine. The data were produced by immunoSEQ multiplex PCR, yet TCRdb's version contains in-frame clones alone and is incomplete. The sample records more than 85,000 clones, roughly 84% being singletons. The source material was peripheral blood, sampled on day 0 of AZD1222 vaccination. These receptors all come from an adult in good health. CDR3s include the opening cysteine and the closing phenylalanine or tryptophan. Each record gives: V gene, J gene, clone size, D gene, CDR3 protein, CDR3 DNA. The D gene is left open where the match is weak. Clone size appears in some rows only: once, few, many, or a class for an expanded clone.

>TRBV5-4|TRBJ2-1|NA|NA
CASSLAQTHPNEQFF
TGTGCCAGCAGCCTCGCCCAGACCCATCCTAATGAGCAGTTCTTC
>TRBV5-1|TRBJ2-3|NA|TRBD2
CASRERWGGRAGDTQYF
TGCGCCAGCAGAGAACGATGGGGCGGGAGGGCCGGAGATACGCAGTATTTT
>TRBV11-2|TRBJ2-7|NA|NA
CASSPRQDYEQYF
TGTGCCAGCAGCCCCCGACAGGACTACGAGCAGTACTTC
>TRBV7-9|TRBJ1-1|NA|TRBD1
CASSGRTGPETEAFF
TGTGCCAGCAGCGGGCGGACAGGGCCAGAGACTGAAGCTTTCTTT
>TRBV7-6|TRBJ2-5|NA|TRBD2
CASSLPRTSGRETQYF
TGTGCCAGCAGCCTGCCCAGGACTAGCGGGAGAGAGACCCAGTACTTC
>TRBV30|TRBJ1-2|once|NA
CAWSARQTANYGYTF
TGTGCCTGGAGCGCTCGACAGACAGCTAACTATGGCTACACCTTC
>TRBV7-9|TRBJ1-6|NA|NA
CASSSGNSPLHF
TGTGCCAGCAGCTCGGGTAATTCACCCCTCCACTTT
>TRBV28|TRBJ1-4|once|NA
CAIGEDPGGEKLFF
TGTGCCATCGGGGAAGACCCGGGGGGTGAAAAACTGTTTTTT
>TRBV6-5|TRBJ2-1|NA|TRBD2
CASSSEGGIYNEQFF
TGTGCCAGCAGTTCAGAGGGAGGGATCTACAATGAGCAGTTCTTC
>TRBV19|TRBJ1-2|once|NA
CATRGQGSYGYTF
TGTGCCACTCGCGGGCAGGGTTCCTATGGCTACACCTTC
>TRBV19|TRBJ1-2|NA|NA
CASSMQGNYGYTF
TGTGCCAGTAGTATGCAGGGAAACTATGGCTACACCTTC
>TRBV11-3|TRBJ1-6|NA|TRBD1
CASRGTGDSSPLHF
TGTGCCAGCAGGGGGACAGGGGACTCATCACCCCTCCACTTT
>TRBV5-1|TRBJ2-3|once|NA
CASSFPTDTQYF
TGCGCCAGCAGCTTTCCCACAGATACGCAGTATTTT
>TRBV6-1|TRBJ1-3|NA|TRBD1
CASSETGPGNTIYF
TGTGCCAGCAGTGAGACAGGGCCCGGAAACACCATATATTTT
>TRBV7-2|TRBJ1-2|few|TRBD1
CASSSGQRLYSYGYTF
TGTGCCAGCAGCTCGGGACAGAGACTATATTCCTATGGCTACACCTTC
>TRBV7-2|TRBJ1-5|NA|TRBD1
CASSQGQGRNQPQHF
TGTGCCAGCAGCCAAGGACAGGGAAGAAATCAGCCCCAGCATTTT
>TRBV9|TRBJ2-5|NA|NA
CASSVRGTQETQYF
TGTGCCAGCAGCGTAAGGGGCACACAAGAGACCCAGTACTTC
>TRBV5-4|TRBJ1-4|NA|NA
CASSTAQLNEKLFF
TGTGCCAGCAGCACAGCCCAACTTAATGAAAAACTGTTTTTT